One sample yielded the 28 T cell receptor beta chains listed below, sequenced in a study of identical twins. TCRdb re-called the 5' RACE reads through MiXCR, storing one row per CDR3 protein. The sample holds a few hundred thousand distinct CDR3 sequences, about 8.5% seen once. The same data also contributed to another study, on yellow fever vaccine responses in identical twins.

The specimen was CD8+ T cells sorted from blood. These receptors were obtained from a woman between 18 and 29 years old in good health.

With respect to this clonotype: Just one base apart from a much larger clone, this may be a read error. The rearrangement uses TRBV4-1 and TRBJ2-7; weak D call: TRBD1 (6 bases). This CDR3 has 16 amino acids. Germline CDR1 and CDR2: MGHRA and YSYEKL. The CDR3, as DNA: TGCGCCAGCAGCCAAGATGTAGGGGACAATGCCTACGAGAAGTACTTC. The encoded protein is CASSQDVGDNAYEKYF.

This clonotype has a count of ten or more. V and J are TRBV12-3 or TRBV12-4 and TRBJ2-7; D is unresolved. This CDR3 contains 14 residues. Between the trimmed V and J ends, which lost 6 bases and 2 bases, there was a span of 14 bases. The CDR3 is CASSQNPTTYEQYF. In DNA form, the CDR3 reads TGTGCCAGCAGCCAAAACCCGACCACCTACGAGCAGTACTTC.

Written as DNA, the CDR3 is TGTGCCAGCAGCTACGGGGTAGCTTTGTACGAGCAGTACTTC. This gives the protein CASSYGVALYEQYF. V and J are TRBV7-2 and TRBJ2-7; TRBD2 might be the D (5 bases). The CDR3 is made up of 14 amino acids. The ends were cut back, 4 bases at V and 4 bases at J, with 14 bases in the middle. Germline CDR1 and CDR2: SGHTA and FQGNSA.

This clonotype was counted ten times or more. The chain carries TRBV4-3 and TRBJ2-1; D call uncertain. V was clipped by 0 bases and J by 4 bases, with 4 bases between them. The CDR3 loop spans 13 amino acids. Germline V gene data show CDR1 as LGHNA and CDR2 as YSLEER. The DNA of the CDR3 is TGCGCCAGCAGCCAAGATGGGTACAATGAGCAGTTCTTC. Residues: CASSQDGYNEQFF.

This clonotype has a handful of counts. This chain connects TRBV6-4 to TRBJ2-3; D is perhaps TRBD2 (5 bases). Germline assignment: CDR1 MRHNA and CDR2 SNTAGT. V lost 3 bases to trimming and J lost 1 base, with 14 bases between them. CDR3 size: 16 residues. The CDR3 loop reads CASSDGRVGGTDTQYF. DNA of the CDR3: TGTGCCAGCAGTGATGGTAGGGTCGGGGGCACAGATACGCAGTATTTT.

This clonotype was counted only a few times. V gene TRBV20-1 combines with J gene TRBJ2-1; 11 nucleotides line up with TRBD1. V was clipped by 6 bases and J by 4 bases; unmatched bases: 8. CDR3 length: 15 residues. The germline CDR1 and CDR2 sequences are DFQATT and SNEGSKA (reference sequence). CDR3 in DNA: TGCAGTGCCGAAGGACAGGGGGCTTTTTACAATGAGCAGTTCTTC. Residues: CSAEGQGAFYNEQFF.

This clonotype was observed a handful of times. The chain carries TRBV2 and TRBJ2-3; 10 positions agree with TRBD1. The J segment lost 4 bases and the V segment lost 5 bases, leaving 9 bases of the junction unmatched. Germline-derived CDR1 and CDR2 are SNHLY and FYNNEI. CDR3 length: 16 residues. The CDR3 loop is CASSPMTGGIADTQYF. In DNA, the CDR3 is TGTGCCAGCAGTCCAATGACAGGGGGCATAGCAGATACGCAGTATTTT.

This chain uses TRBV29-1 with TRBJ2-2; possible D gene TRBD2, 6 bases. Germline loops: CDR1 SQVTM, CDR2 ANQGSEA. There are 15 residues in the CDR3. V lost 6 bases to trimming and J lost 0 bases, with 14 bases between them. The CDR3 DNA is TGCAGCGTGCGGACGGGAGCCACGAACACCGGGGAGCTGTTTTTT. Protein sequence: CSVRTGATNTGELFF.

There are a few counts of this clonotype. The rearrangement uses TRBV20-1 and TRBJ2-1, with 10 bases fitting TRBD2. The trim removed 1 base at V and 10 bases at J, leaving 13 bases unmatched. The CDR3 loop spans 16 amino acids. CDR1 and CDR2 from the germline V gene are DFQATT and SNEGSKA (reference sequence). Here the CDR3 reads CSARGVASGSLVEQFF. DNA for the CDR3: TGCAGTGCTAGAGGGGTGGCTAGCGGGAGTCTTGTCGAGCAGTTCTTC.

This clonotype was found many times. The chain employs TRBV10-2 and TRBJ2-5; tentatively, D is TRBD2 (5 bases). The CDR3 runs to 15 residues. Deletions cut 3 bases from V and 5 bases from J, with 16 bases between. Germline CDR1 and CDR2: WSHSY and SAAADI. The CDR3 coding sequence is TGCGCCAGCAGTGATTATATCGGCCCGGGGGAGACCCAGTACTTC. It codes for CASSDYIGPGETQYF.

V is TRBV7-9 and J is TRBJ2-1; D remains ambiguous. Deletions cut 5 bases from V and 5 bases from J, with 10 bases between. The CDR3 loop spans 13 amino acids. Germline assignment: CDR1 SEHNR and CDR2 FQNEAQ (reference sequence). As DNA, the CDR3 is TGTGCCAGCAGCCCCCCACTTAACAATGAGCAGTTCTTC. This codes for CASSPPLNNEQFF.

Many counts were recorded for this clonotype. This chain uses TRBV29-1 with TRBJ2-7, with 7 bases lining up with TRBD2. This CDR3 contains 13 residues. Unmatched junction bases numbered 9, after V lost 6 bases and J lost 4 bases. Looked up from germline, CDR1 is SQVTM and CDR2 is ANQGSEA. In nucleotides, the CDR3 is TGCAGCGTCACCCTGGGACTATCTTACGAGCAGTACTTC. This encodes CSVTLGLSYEQYF.

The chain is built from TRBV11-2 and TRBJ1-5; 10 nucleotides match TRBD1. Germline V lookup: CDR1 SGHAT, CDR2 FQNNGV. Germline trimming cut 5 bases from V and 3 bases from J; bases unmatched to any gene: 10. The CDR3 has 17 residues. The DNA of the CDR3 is TGTGCCAGCAGCCCAGGACAGGGGGTACCCAACAATCAGCCCCAGCATTTT. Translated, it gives CASSPGQGVPNNQPQHF.

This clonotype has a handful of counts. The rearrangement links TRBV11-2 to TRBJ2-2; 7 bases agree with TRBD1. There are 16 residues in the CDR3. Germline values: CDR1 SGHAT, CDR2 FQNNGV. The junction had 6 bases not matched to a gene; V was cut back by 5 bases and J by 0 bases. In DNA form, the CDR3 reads TGTGCCAGCAGCGCACCGGGACAGCCGAACACCGGGGAGCTGTTTTTT. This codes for CASSAPGQPNTGELFF.

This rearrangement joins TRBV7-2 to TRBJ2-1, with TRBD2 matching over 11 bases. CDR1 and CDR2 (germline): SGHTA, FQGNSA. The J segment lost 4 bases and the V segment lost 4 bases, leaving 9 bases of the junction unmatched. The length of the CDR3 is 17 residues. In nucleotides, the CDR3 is TGTGCCAGCAGCTACATTAGCGGGGGGGCGGGTTACAATGAGCAGTTCTTC. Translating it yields CASSYISGGAGYNEQFF. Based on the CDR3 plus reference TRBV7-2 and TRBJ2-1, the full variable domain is GAGVSQSPSNKVTEKGKDVELRCDPISGHTALYWYRQSLGQGLEFLIYFQGNSAPDKSGLPSDRFSAERTGGSVSTLTIQRTQQEDSAVYLCASSYISGGAGYNEQFFGPGTRLTVL.

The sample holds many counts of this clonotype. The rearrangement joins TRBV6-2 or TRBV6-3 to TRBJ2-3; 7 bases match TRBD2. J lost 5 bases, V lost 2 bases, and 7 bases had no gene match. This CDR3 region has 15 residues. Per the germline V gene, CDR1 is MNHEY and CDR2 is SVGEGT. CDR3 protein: CASSYPREAEDTQYF. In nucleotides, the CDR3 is TGTGCCAGCAGTTACCCCCGGGAGGCTGAAGATACGCAGTATTTT.

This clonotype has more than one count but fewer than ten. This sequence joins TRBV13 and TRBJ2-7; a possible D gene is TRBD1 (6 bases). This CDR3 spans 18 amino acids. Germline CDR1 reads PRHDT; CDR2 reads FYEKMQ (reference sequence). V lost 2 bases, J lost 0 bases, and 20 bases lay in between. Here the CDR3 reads CASSLLGGSGENSYEQYF. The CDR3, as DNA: TGTGCCAGCAGCTTACTTGGTGGGTCAGGGGAAAACTCCTACGAGCAGTACTTC.

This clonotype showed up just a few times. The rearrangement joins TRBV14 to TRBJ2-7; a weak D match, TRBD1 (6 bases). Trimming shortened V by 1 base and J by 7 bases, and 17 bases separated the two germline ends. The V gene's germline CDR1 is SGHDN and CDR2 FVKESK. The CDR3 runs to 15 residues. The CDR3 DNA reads TGTGCCAGCAGCCAAGGGACAGAGCTTACCTGTGAGCAGTACTTC. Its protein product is CASSQGTELTCEQYF. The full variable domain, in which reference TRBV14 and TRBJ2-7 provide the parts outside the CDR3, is EAGVTQFPSHSVIEKGQTVTLRCDPISGHDNLYWYRRVMGKEIKFLLHFVKESKQDESGMPNNRFLAERTGGTYSTLKVQPAELEDSGVYFCASSQGTELTCEQYFGPGTRLTVT.

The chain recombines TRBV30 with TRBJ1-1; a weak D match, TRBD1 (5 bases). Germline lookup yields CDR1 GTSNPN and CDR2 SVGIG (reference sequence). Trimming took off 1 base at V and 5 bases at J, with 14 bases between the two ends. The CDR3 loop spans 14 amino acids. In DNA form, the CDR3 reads TGTGCCTGGAGTGGGTCGCCGGGGCGGACTGAAGCTTTCTTT. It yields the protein CAWSGSPGRTEAFF.

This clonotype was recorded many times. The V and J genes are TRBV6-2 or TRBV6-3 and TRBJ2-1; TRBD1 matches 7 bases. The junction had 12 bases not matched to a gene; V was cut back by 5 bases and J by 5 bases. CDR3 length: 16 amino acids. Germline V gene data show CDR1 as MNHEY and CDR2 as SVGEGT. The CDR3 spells CASSKLTGVGDNEQFF. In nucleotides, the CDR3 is TGTGCCAGCAGTAAACTCACAGGGGTCGGAGACAATGAGCAGTTCTTC.

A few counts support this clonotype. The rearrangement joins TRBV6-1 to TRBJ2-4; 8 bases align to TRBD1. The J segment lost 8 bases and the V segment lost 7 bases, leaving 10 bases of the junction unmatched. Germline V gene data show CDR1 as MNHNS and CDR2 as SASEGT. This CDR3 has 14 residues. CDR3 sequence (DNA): TGTGCCAGCACCCCAGGGGGCCTGAGGGACATTCAGTACTTC. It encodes CASTPGGLRDIQYF.

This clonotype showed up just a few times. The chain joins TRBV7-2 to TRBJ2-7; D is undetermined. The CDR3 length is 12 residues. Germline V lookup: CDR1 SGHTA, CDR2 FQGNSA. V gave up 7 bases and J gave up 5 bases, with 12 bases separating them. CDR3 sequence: CASTSVGDEQYF. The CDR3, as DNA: TGTGCCAGCACCTCCGTCGGAGACGAGCAGTACTTC.

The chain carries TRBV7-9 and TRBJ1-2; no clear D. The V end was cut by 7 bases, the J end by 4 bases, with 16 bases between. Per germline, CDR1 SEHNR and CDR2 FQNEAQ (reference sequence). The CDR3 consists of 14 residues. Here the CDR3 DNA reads TGTGCCAGCACCGATCGGACCGGACTCTATGGCTACACCTTC. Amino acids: CASTDRTGLYGYTF. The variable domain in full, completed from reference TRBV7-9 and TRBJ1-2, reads DTGVSQNPRHKITKRGQNVTFRCDPISEHNRLYWYRQTLGQGPEFLTYFQNEAQLEKSRLLSDRFSAERPKGSFSTLEIQRTEQGDSAMYLCASTDRTGLYGYTFGSGTRLTVV.

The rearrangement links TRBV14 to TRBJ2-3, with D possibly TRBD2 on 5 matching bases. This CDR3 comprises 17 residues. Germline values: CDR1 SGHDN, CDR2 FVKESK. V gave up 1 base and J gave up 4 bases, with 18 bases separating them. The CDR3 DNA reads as TGTGCCAGCAGCCAAGGGGGTCCGGGGAAGGAGGCAGATACGCAGTATTTT. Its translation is CASSQGGPGKEADTQYF.

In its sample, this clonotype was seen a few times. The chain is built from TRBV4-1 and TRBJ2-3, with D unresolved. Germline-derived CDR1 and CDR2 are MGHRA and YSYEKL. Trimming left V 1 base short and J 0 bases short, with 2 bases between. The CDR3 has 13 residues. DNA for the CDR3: TGCGCCAGCAGCCAAGTTAGCACAGATACGCAGTATTTT. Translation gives CASSQVSTDTQYF.

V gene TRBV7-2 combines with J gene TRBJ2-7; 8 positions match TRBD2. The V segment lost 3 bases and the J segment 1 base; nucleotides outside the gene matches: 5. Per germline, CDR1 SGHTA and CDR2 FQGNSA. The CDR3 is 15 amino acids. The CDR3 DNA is TGTGCCAGCAGCTTCGAAGCGGGGGAGTCCTACGAGCAGTACTTC. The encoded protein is CASSFEAGESYEQYF.

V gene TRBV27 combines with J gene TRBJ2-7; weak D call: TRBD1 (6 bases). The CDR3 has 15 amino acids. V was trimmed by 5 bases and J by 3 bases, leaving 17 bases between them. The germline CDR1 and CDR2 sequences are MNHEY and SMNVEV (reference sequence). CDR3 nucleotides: TGTGCCAGCAGTATCAACCGGGACAAGATCTACGAGCAGTACTTC. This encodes CASSINRDKIYEQYF.

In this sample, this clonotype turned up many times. The chain's CDR3 is CSASGETQYF. CDR3 sequence (DNA): TGCAGCGCCTCGGGAGAGACCCAGTACTTC. The chain links TRBV29-1 to TRBJ2-5, with D uncertain. Germline assignment: CDR1 SQVTM and CDR2 ANQGSEA. The CDR3 spans 10 residues. Trimming stripped 7 bases from V and 4 bases from J, with 7 bases between.